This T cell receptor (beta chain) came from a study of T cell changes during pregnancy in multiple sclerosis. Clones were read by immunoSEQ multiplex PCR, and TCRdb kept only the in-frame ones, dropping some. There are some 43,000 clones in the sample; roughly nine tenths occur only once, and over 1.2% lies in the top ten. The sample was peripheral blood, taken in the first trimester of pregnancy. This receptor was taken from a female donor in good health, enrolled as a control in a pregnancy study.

DNA for the CDR3: TGTGCCACCAGCAGAGTCGGAGCAGGGGAGAACACCATATATTTT. Amino acids: CATSRVGAGENTIYF. The V gene is TRBV15, the J gene TRBJ1-3; TRBD1 is a possible D gene (6 bases). This CDR3 region has 15 residues. Germline V gene sequence: CDR1 LNHNV, CDR2 YYDKDF (reference sequence). The V and J ends lost 1 base and 7 bases respectively, with 14 bases between them.